This T cell receptor beta chain was obtained from a study of T cell repertoires in ileal Crohn's disease. Study-wide background: Less than 45% were active smokers at surgery; median disease duration was approximately 7.3 years. General study points: Active smokers at surgery had more clonal expansions than non-smokers.

The CDR3 contains 15 residues. The germline CDR1 and CDR2 sequences are SEHNR and FQNEAQ (reference sequence). The V segment lost 5 bases and the J segment 0 bases; nucleotides outside the gene matches: 5. Sequencing used immunoSEQ multiplex PCR; TCRdb keeps in-frame clones, though not all of them. The profile covers approximately 29,000 clones, with around 80% appearing a single time and roughly 5.5% taken by the ten largest. As regards this clone: Its antigen is unidentified.

The receptor was derived from an adult with Crohn's disease. Sequenced input: ileal tissue. The chain recombines TRBV7-9 with TRBJ1-2; TRBD1 matches 8 bases. The DNA of the CDR3 is TGTGCCAGCAGCCGCGACAGGGGAGCTAACTATGGCTACACCTTC. Translating gives CASSRDRGANYGYTF.